Below, one T cell receptor beta chain is given with its context. The record originates from a study of blood T cell repertoires in COVID-19. Assay: immunoSEQ multiplex PCR; the TCRdb copy retains only in-frame clones and omits some. The data contain fewer than 200,000 clones, around four fifths of them singletons. Germline values: CDR1 SGHRS, CDR2 YFSETQ. The germline V and J ends were trimmed by 5 bases and 2 bases, with 16 bases remaining between them. The CDR3 covers 15 residues. The rearrangement links TRBV5-1 to TRBJ1-2; D may be TRBD1 (6 bases). Sequenced material: PBMCs or T cells enriched from blood (not recorded which). This clonotype was obtained from a woman aged 50 to 60 in a cohort exposed to, infected with or recovered from COVID-19 (not recorded which). CDR3: CASSEESGVNYGYTF. The CDR3, as DNA: TGCGCCAGCAGTGAAGAGTCAGGGGTGAACTATGGCTACACCTTC.